One TCR beta chain is described in this entry. Only in-frame clones appear in the TCRdb table, and some are missing; sequencing was by immunoSEQ multiplex PCR. The data contain roughly 410,000 clones, about 87% of them singletons. These data are taken from a study of blood T cell repertoires in COVID-19. The TCR originated in a woman aged 60 to 75 with COVID-19, enrolled during active disease. The source material was peripheral blood.

The CDR3 sequence: CASSIGGRETQYF. CDR3 nucleotides: TGTGCCAGTAGTATAGGAGGGAGAGAGACCCAGTACTTC. The chain joins TRBV19 to TRBJ2-5; perhaps TRBD2 as D (5 bases). The CDR3 consists of 13 residues. Between the trimmed V and J ends, which lost 1 base and 4 bases, there was a span of 7 bases. Germline V gene lookup returns CDR1 LNHDA and CDR2 SQIVND (reference sequence).